This TCR beta chain was captured in a study of cytomegalovirus exposure and HLA in healthy donors. Primers included in the PCR were 60 Vbeta and 13 Jbeta primers. Sequencing used immunoSEQ multiplex PCR; TCRdb keeps in-frame clones, though not all of them. This repertoire shows some 220,000 clones, just under 80% found once; its top ten account for about 0.47%. Specimen: PBMCs. This receptor was taken from a boy aged 10-17 years in good health and CMV-seronegative.

DNA for the CDR3: TGTGCCAGCACCGAGGGCACCGGGGAGCTGTTTTTT. The encoded protein is CASTEGTGELFF. The V gene is TRBV9, the J gene TRBJ2-2; TRBD2 is a possible D gene (5 bases). This CDR3 is built from 12 residues. V lost 6 bases, J lost 4 bases, and 7 bases lay in between. Germline V gene lookup returns CDR1 SGDLS and CDR2 YYNGEE.